The rows below give T cell receptor beta chains drawn from one sample of a study of blood T cell repertoires in COVID-19. Profiling relied on immunoSEQ multiplex PCR, and the TCRdb table lists in-frame clones only, not all of them. The table shows a few hundred thousand clones, with approximately 82% occurring only once. Specimen: peripheral blood. These receptors came from a woman aged 18-29 years with acute or convalescent COVID-19. CDR3s leave out the opening cysteine and the closing phenylalanine or tryptophan.

>11|TRBV10-1|TRBJ2-1
ASTDNNLNEQF
>15|TRBV4-3|TRBJ1-2
ASSQDRSTGTNYGYT
>16|TRBV19|TRBJ1-4
ASSGGVPERATNEKLF
>12|TRBV11-1|TRBJ1-1
ASSLRVMNTEAF
>12|TRBV6-1|TRBJ1-5
ASSPGYGNQPQH
>15|TRBV19|TRBJ2-3
ASSISMVTGGGDTQY
>13|TRBV3-1/TRBV3-2|TRBJ1-2
ASSHDRQGLYGYT
>12|TRBV5-6|TRBJ2-3
ASRTRRGPDTQY
>11|TRBV18|TRBJ2-7
ASSSSPLNEQY
>13|TRBV5-1|TRBJ2-1
ASSLRTSGINEQF
>15|TRBV7-9|TRBJ1-2
ASSLFLGRGGSYGYT
>13|TRBV14|TRBJ1-1
ASSHVGGGYAEAF
>13|TRBV4-3|TRBJ2-3
ASSQGGTSPDTQY
>12|TRBV27|TRBJ1-6
ASSFARASSPLH
>17|TRBV7-2|TRBJ2-2
ASSPHLLLAGGNTGELF
>9|TRBV30|TRBJ1-6
AWSVAHFLH
>9|TRBV30|TRBJ2-5
AWSGGETQY
>12|TRBV27|TRBJ2-3
ASRGGVRADTQY
>9|TRBV12-3/TRBV12-4|TRBJ2-5
ASSPGETQY
>17|TRBV6-2/TRBV6-3|TRBJ2-1
ASSPSLGRVKSSYNEQF
>12|TRBV4-3|TRBJ2-7
ASSQDGALGEQY
>13|TRBV4-2|TRBJ1-4
ASSQVEGVMVKLF
>13|TRBV9|TRBJ2-1
ASSPTGTIYNEQF
>12|TRBV20-1|TRBJ2-7
SASPTGSSYEQY
>16|TRBV27|TRBJ2-1
ASSFQRETGGSYNEQF
>14|TRBV15|TRBJ1-1
ATSRDREGPAAEAF
>14|TRBV18|TRBJ2-1
ASSPPARGMYNEQF
>14|TRBV9|TRBJ2-1
ASITGTSGSLDEQF
>13|TRBV19|TRBJ2-7
ASSIDRLRTDEQY
>13|TRBV11-3|TRBJ2-2
ASSPSRVGTGELF
>12|TRBV28|TRBJ2-7
ASSPTGLEILQY
>14|TRBV5-1|TRBJ2-2
ASSLLLARNTGELF
>13|TRBV28|TRBJ2-7
ASTRPGTGIYEQY
>13|TRBV6-2/TRBV6-3|TRBJ1-6
ASSIRLGTNSPLH
>11|TRBV7-9|TRBJ1-2
ASSLDLVRGYT
>9|TRBV6-2/TRBV6-3|TRBJ2-1
ASSPGLAEF
>15|TRBV7-9|TRBJ1-6
ASSGDPAGGWGSPLH
>14|TRBV14|TRBJ1-2
ASSQGSGQGHYGYT
>14|TRBV6-2/TRBV6-3|TRBJ2-5
ASSLGLAGGGETQY
>9|TRBV30|TRBJ1-2
AWTGGYGYT
>13|TRBV5-1|TRBJ1-5
ASSLAGQGGQPQH
>12|TRBV30|TRBJ1-3
AWSGDRGGNTIY